This entry features one T cell receptor beta chain sequence. Its antigen target is currently unknown. No base qualities exist here, and no much larger clone lies one base off it. The library was obtained by the immunoSEQ multiplex PCR assay. Following the manufacturer's protocol, the hsTCRB Kit was used to amplify rearranged TCR beta chain sequences. An Illumina MiSeq was used to sequence the TCRB libraries. The published analysis was carried out like this. The proprietary platform of the kit vendor was used for demultiplexing, trimming and gene mapping. Held by TCRdb, this immuneACCESS table contains in-frame sequences only and omits some clones. Under half of the omission traces to an unresolved V gene where checked; the cause of the rest is unknown. That table gives V, J and clone size, and the DNA gave D and trimming. Counted in this sample were fewer than 100,000 clones; approximately 90% of them appeared once. The ten largest make up 0.5% to 0.6% of the sample.

The cysteine opens and the phenylalanine closes a CDR3 of 12 amino acids. Only the CDR3 part of the read is kept: 36 bases, read in frame from the first base. Relative to germline, V is 6 bases shorter and J is 4 bases shorter, with 10 bases between their ends. The germline V gene yields SQVTM for CDR1 and ANQGSEA for CDR2. This entry comes from a study of a mutant IDH1 vaccine in newly diagnosed glioma (dated by TCRdb to the early 2020s). A note on the overall study: Of the roughly 31 treated patients, approximately 62% were male and about 40% were female, and the mean age was roughly 40 years. Prior to enrollment, patients had been given standard therapy consisting of radiotherapy alone, temozolomide alone, or radiochemotherapy with temozolomide, with the combination given to most patients. Peripheral blood was drawn at six visits: V03 (baseline), V05, V07, V10, V12 and V13. Longitudinal TCRB deep sequencing was done for some 26 treated patients, wherever samples were available for exploratory analyses. Overall results and qualifications from the work: Pseudoprogression seemed to be unrelated to changes in the top peripheral T cell clonotypes found by TCRB sequencing. PBMC samples for TCRB deep sequencing were selected based on availability. According to the authors, sample limitations meant that analyses of patient blood samples could not be reproduced. Immune responses induced by the vaccine were seen in roughly 92% of patients across multiple MHC alleles.

The time point label for this specimen denotes: baseline, week 1 (first vaccination visit). Sample treatment or condition, as interpreted from the label and publication: pre-vaccination baseline after standard-of-care therapy. All donors had newly diagnosed IDH1-mutant astrocytomas of WHO grade 3 or 4 that showed loss of nuclear ATRX. The samples were drawn from NOA16, a multicentre, single-arm, open-label phase I trial in Germany that tested a mutant IDH1 peptide vaccine in humans for the first time. For immunogenicity testing, the blood drawn at visit V03 was used as the baseline sample. Genomic DNA for TCRB sequencing was isolated from EDTA blood with the DNeasy Blood and Tissue Kit.

The sequenced sample was PBMCs, obtained from a glioma patient treated with radiotherapy, temozolomide or both. This sequence was found in a woman in her fifties or sixties with glioma. The sequence joins TRBV29-1 to TRBJ2-1; possibly the D gene is TRBD1, per 6 matching bases. The encoded CDR3 is CSVRGGYNEQFF. The DNA sequence is as follows: TGCAGCGTCAGGGGCGGTTACAATGAGCAGTTCTTC.